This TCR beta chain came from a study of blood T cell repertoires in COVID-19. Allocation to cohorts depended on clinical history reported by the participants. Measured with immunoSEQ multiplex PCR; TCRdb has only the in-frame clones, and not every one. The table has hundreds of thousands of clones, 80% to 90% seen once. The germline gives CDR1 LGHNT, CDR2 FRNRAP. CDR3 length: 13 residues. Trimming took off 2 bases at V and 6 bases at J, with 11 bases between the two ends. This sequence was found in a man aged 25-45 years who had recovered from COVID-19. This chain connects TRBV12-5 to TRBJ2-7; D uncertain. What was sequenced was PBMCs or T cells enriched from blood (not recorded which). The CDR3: CASGLFLSREQYF. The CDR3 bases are TGTGCTAGTGGTTTGTTTTTATCTCGCGAGCAGTACTTC.